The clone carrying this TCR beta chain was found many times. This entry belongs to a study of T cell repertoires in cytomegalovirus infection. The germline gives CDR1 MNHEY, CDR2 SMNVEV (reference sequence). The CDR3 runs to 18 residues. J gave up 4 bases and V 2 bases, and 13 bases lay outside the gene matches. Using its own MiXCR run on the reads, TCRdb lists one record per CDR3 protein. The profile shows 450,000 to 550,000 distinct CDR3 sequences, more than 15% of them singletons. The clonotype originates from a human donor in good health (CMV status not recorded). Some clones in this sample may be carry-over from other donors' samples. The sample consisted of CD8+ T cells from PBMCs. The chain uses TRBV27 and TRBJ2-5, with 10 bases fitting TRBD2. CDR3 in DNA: TGTGCCAGCAGTTTAGGTGGTAGCGGGAGGCCCACCCCAGAGACCCAGTACTTC. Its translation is CASSLGGSGRPTPETQYF.